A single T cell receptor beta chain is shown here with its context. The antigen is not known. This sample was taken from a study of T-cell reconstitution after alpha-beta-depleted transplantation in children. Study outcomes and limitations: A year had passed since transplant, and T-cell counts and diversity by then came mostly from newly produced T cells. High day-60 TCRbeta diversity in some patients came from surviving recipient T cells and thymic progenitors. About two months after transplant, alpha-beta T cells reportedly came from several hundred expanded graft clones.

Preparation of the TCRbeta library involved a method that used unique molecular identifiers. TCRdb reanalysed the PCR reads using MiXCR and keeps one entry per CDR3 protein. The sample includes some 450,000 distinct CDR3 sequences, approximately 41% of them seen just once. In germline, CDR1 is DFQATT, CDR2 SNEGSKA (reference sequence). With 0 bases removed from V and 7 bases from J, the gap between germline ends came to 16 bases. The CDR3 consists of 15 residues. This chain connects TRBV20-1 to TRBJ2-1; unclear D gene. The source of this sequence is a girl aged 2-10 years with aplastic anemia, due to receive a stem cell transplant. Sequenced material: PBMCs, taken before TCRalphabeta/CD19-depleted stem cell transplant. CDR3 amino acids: CSARDPMVSHNEQFF. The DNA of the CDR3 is TGCAGTGCTAGAGATCCTATGGTCTCCCATAATGAGCAGTTCTTC.